The clone carrying this T cell receptor (beta chain) was recorded many times. The antigen remains unidentified. iRepertoire HTBI primers and Arm-PCR of CDR3 regions built TCR beta libraries. Authors' analysis steps: Among the samples, around 61 TRBV and around 13 TRBJ segments were identified. TCRdb re-analysed the multiplex PCR reads in MiXCR, keeping a single row per CDR3 protein. The V and J calls and clone size are TCRdb's, not the authors'. The sample holds 350,000 to 500,000 distinct CDR3 sequences, 21% seen once. The data stem from a study of regulatory T cells in long-lasting Graves disease. Findings of the study overall: TRBV28, TRBJ1-2 and TRBJ2-5 emerged as the favored segments in persistent disease. Small numbers of samples may have cut accuracy.

V was cut by 3 bases and J by 2 bases, with 13 bases left in between. CDR3 length equals 15 residues. Described time point: persistent/refractory GD, antithyroid drugs over 5 years with positive TRAb. Extracted RNA from PBMCs served as the source of the TCR library. This receptor was obtained from a female donor with Graves disease. This chain uses TRBV12-3 or TRBV12-4 with TRBJ2-5, with D perhaps matching TRBD2 (5 bases). The sequenced sample was peripheral blood mononuclear cells (PBMCs), obtained when the disease was refractory, from a patient treated with antithyroid drugs. CDR3 in DNA: TGTGCCAGCAGTTTCCGGGGAAGAGTGCAAGAGACCCAGTACTTC. It encodes CASSFRGRVQETQYF.